A single sample gave rise to the 8 T cell receptor beta chains below, sequenced in a study of beta chain features in type 1 diabetes. The study reverse transcribed the entire isolated RNA, so it sequenced expressed TCRB transcripts. The protocol was immunoSEQ multiplex PCR, while the TCRdb copy is restricted to in-frame clones and leaves out a portion. Found here are 640,000 or so clones, around 15% of them singletons; the top ten hold 0.035% to 0.04%. Study-wide results and limits: For Type 1 diabetes patients, all four CD4+ subsets carried TCRB CDR3s that were moderately but significantly shorter.

For these TCRs, the target antigens are not known. Sequenced: naive CD4+ T cells from blood. These receptors all stem from a man aged 18 to 29 with type 1 diabetes.

The V gene is TRBV6-5, the J gene TRBJ2-7; TRBD1 aligns across 9 bases. Germline CDR1 MNHEY, CDR2 SVGAGI. The CDR3 sequence is 11 residues long. V lost 4 bases and J lost 12; bases outside the gene matches: 4. Here the CDR3 reads CASSLGQGTYF. The CDR3 bases are TGTGCCAGCAGTTTGGGACAGGGAACGTACTTC.

The chain employs TRBV25-1 and TRBJ2-5; no definite D call. Germline loops: CDR1 MGHDK, CDR2 SYGVNS. The CDR3 is 15 residues long. The ends were cut back, 8 bases at V and 5 bases at J, with 21 bases in the middle. The CDR3 region is CASQDPGRPGETQYF. In nucleotides, the CDR3 is TGTGCCAGCCAGGATCCCGGGCGCCCTGGGGAGACCCAGTACTTC.

This chain joins TRBV5-1 and TRBJ2-7; D might be TRBD1 (6 bases). Germline V gives CDR1 SGHRS, CDR2 YFSETQ. The length of the CDR3 is 14 residues. V was pared by 5 bases and J by 2 bases, with 14 bases between. The CDR3 nucleotides read TGCGCCAGCAGTCCGACAGGAGGAGCCTACGAGCAGTACTTC. Translation gives CASSPTGGAYEQYF. Full variable domain (missing parts from reference TRBV5-1 and TRBJ2-7): KAGVTQTPRYLIKTRGQQVTLSCSPISGHRSVSWYQQTPGQGLQFLFEYFSETQRNKGNFPGRFSGRQFSNSRSEMNVSTLELGDSALYLCASSPTGGAYEQYFGPGTRLTVT.

The chain uses TRBV6-1 and TRBJ1-2, with D perhaps TRBD1 (5 bases). The germline gives CDR1 MNHNS, CDR2 SASEGT. The CDR3 contains 14 residues. V lost 4 bases and J 2 bases, leaving 11 bases between the germline ends. The CDR3 protein is CASSGGPPNYGYTF. The CDR3 DNA follows: TGTGCCAGCAGTGGGGGACCGCCGAACTATGGCTACACCTTC.

This clone came up a few times. V and J are TRBV14 and TRBJ2-2; D is possibly TRBD2 (6 bases). The germline CDR1 and CDR2 sequences are SGHDN and FVKESK. V shed 7 bases and J shed 0 bases, with 12 bases lying between them. This CDR3 has 15 amino acids. The CDR3 DNA follows: TGTGCCAGCACCCGGGGACTGACGAACACCGGGGAGCTGTTTTTT. Protein sequence: CASTRGLTNTGELFF.

This clone turned up a few times. The CDR3 loop reads CASSPGLNVETQYF. For the CDR3, the DNA is TGTGCCAGCAGCCCGGGACTGAATGTGGAGACCCAGTACTTC. The chain has TRBV5-6 and TRBJ2-5, with D perhaps matching TRBD2 (6 bases). V lost 4 bases, J lost 5 bases, and 15 bases lay in between. Germline CDR1 SGHDT, CDR2 YYEEEE. The CDR3 is 14 residues long. The whole variable domain, filled in from reference TRBV5-6 and TRBJ2-5, reads DAGVTQSPTHLIKTRGQQVTLRCSPKSGHDTVSWYQQALGQGPQFIFQYYEEEERQRGNFPDRFSGHQFPNYSSELNVNALLLGDSALYLCASSPGLNVETQYFGPGTRLLVL.

This clone was seen a few times. This chain joins TRBV10-2 and TRBJ2-7, with TRBD2 matching over 14 bases. Trimming removed 4 bases from V and 5 bases from J; junction bases left unmatched: 1. Germline V lookup: CDR1 WSHSY, CDR2 SAAADI. This CDR3 spans 14 amino acids. CDR3 nucleotide sequence: TGCGCCAGCAGTGGGACTAGCGGGAGGAACGAGCAGTACTTC. This translates into CASSGTSGRNEQYF.

This clone was counted only a few times. The chain carries TRBV2 and TRBJ2-6, with D unresolved. The length of the CDR3 is 17 residues. Trimming pared 6 bases from V and 1 base from J, leaving 16 bases between. Germline V CDR1 and CDR2: SNHLY, FYNNEI. This CDR3 reads CASREWISPSGANVLTF. Here the CDR3 DNA reads TGTGCCAGCAGGGAATGGATAAGCCCATCTGGGGCCAACGTCCTGACTTTC.